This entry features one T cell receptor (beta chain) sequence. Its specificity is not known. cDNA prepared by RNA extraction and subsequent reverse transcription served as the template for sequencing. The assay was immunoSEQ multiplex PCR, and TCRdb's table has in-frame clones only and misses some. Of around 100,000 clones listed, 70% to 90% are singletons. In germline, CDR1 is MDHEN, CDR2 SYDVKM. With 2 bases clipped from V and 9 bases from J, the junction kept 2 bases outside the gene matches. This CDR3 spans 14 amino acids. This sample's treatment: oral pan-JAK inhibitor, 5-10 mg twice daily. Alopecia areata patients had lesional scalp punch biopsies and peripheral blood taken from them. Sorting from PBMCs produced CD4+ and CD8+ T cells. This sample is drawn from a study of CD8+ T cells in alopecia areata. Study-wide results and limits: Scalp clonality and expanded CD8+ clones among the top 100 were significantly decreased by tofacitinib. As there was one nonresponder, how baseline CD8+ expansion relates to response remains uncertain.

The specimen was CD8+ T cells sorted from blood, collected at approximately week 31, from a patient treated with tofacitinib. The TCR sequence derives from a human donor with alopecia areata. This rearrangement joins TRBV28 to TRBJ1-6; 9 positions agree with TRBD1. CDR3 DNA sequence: TGTGCCAGCAGTTTAACAGGGGGCCTTTCACCCCTCCACTTT. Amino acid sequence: CASSLTGGLSPLHF.